The TCR beta chain under discussion was sequenced for a study of blood T cell repertoires in COVID-19. Per the original methods: Nucleated cell counts were estimated from reference gene primer amplification. Profiled with immunoSEQ multiplex PCR; TCRdb holds only in-frame clones, not every one. V, J and clone size are taken as reported in that table, and D and trimming were inferred from the DNA itself. The sample lists about 150,000 clones, over 80% occurring once. The clonotype comes from a man between 65 and 85 years old who had recovered from COVID-19. The sample consisted of peripheral blood.

The CDR3 nucleotides read TGTGCCAGCAGCTTGGGGGCCAGCGGCTATGGCTACACCTTC. Its translation is CASSLGASGYGYTF. The chain joins TRBV5-8 to TRBJ1-2; D is unresolved. The germline V and J ends were trimmed by 0 bases and 4 bases, with 10 bases remaining between them. Germline V gene sequence: CDR1 SGHTS, CDR2 YDEGEE. The CDR3 is made up of 14 amino acids.